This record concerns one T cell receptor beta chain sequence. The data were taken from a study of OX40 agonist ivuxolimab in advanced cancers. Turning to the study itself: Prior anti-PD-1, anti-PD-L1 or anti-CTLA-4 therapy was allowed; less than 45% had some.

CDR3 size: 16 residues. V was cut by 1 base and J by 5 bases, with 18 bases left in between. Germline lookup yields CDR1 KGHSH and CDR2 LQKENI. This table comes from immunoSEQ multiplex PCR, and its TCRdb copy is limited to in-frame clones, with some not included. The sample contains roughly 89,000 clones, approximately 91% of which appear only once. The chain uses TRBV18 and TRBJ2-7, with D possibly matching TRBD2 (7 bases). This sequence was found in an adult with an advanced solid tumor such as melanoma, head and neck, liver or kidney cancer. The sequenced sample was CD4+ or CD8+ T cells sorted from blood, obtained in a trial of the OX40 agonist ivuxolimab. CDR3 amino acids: CASSPRLRGGGHEQYF. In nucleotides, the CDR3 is TGTGCCAGCTCACCACGTTTGAGGGGAGGGGGACACGAGCAGTACTTC.